Sequencing of this T cell receptor beta chain was carried out in a study of T cell repertoires in cytomegalovirus infection. Overall study: HLA-C-restricted CMV epitopes, recently identified, and well-studied HLA-B-restricted ones were used by the study. Indicated by public TCR beta signatures were CMV infection and matching HLA type. Notes on the study in general: Based on cumulative public TCR beta family frequency, carriers of CMV plus the relevant HLA were identified.

The CDR3 extends over 15 amino acids. Germline V lookup: CDR1 KGHSH, CDR2 LQKENI. The V gene end was trimmed by 3 bases and the J gene end by 5 bases; junction bases not matched to a gene: 4. This clonotype has just one count. Its antigen is still unknown. TCRdb re-called the reads with MiXCR, one entry per CDR3 protein. The sample records more than 110,000 distinct CDR3 sequences, over 30% being singletons. The rearrangement links TRBV18 to TRBJ2-5, with 12 bases matching TRBD1. The specimen comprised CD8+ T cells from cultured PBMCs, sampled from culture after CMV antigen stimulation. The TCR originated in a human donor in good health (CMV status not recorded). Some clones in this sample may be carry-over from other donors' samples. CDR3 sequence reads: CASSPPGQGAETQYF. CDR3 DNA sequence: TGTGCCAGCTCACCCCCGGGACAGGGGGCCGAGACCCAGTACTTC.